The clone carrying this T cell receptor beta chain turned up a few times. Its antigen remains unknown. In germline, CDR1 is MNHNS, CDR2 SASEGT. V was shortened by 7 bases and J by 0 bases, with 13 bases between the two germline ends. This CDR3 has 15 amino acids. The record originates from a study of cytomegalovirus exposure and HLA in healthy donors. The study's findings and limits: 87-base-pair reads could not separate some V segments, including TRBV6-2 and TRBV6-3. As immune exposure information, only CMV serostatus was available.

The PCR had 60 Vbeta and 13 Jbeta primers. Using immunoSEQ multiplex PCR, the repertoire was profiled, and TCRdb retains in-frame clones only, with some absent. The sample includes about 160,000 clones, 75% to 85% of them seen just once. The receptor was derived from a middle-aged man in good health and CMV-seropositive. Material: PBMCs. The chain recombines TRBV6-1 with TRBJ1-5; D is ambiguous. The CDR3 nucleotides are TGTGCCAGCATCGAGGGCGGTTATAGCAATCAGCCCCAGCATTTT. As protein: CASIEGGYSNQPQHF.